This T cell receptor beta chain appears in the sequencing data of a study of CD8+ T cells in alopecia areata. Across the study: Those patients who were treated received oral tofacitinib, which was given at 5 to 10 mg twice daily for moderate-to-severe alopecia areata.

The CDR3 covers 14 residues. CDR1 and CDR2 (germline): SGHVS, FNYEAQ. Trimming took off 2 bases at V and 5 bases at J, with 11 bases between the two ends. Comment on this clone: The antigen is unknown.

Study-level findings and limits: Elevated clonality characterized lesional scalp relative to normal scalp, particularly in alopecia totalis/universalis.

RNA, once extracted, was reverse transcribed into cDNA for use as the sequencing template. Sequenced by immunoSEQ multiplex PCR; TCRdb stores in-frame clones only, minus some. The sample yields more than 150,000 clones, approximately 50% seen once. The treatment: oral pan-JAK inhibitor, 5-10 mg twice daily. This specimen was CD8+ T cells sorted from blood, taken at approximately week 51, from a patient treated with tofacitinib. This rearrangement joins TRBV7-6 to TRBJ2-3, with D unresolved. The source is a human donor with alopecia areata. The CDR3 loop is CASSLLAFGDTQYF. In DNA, the CDR3 is TGTGCCAGCAGCTTATTGGCTTTTGGAGATACGCAGTATTTT.